This TCR beta chain originates from a study of blood T cell repertoires in COVID-19. About the study: Material from acute and convalescent COVID-19 was sourced from the United States, Italy and Spain. T cells, B-cell-depleted T cells, or PBMCs provided the cDNA or gDNA that served as material.

Enrollment of patients from Seattle took place during active infection, with longitudinal follow-up. Per the study methods: Estimated nucleated cell counts came from reference gene primer amplification. TCRdb's copy holds only in-frame clones and misses some; the assay was immunoSEQ multiplex PCR. The D gene and trimming were derived from the DNA, and the V and J assignments and clone size from that table. The sample consists of 200,000 to 250,000 clones, 75% to 90% of them appearing once. This receptor was identified in an elderly woman with COVID-19, enrolled during active disease. Source material: peripheral blood.

The CDR3 sequence is CASSYSETGSGNTIYF. The CDR3 DNA reads as TGTGCCAGCAGTTACTCCGAGACAGGCTCTGGAAACACCATATATTTT. The chain combines TRBV6-5 with TRBJ1-3, with D possibly TRBD1 on 6 matching bases. Per germline, CDR1 MNHEY and CDR2 SVGAGI. Trimming took 0 bases from V and 0 from J, leaving 9 bases between them. This CDR3 spans 16 amino acids.